This T cell receptor (beta chain) was identified during a study of T-cell reconstitution after alpha-beta-depleted transplantation in children. Unique molecular identifiers were used in preparing the TCRbeta library. A single record per CDR3 protein comes from TCRdb applying MiXCR to the PCR reads. Of about 370,000 distinct CDR3 sequences in the sample, about a fifth were seen once. V shed 1 base and J shed 6 bases, with 15 bases lying between them. In germline, CDR1 is SGHTA, CDR2 FQGTGA. The CDR3 length is 16 residues. The material sequenced was PBMCs from the stem cell graft donor, taken from the stem cell graft. The chain carries TRBV7-3 and TRBJ2-2, with D perhaps TRBD2 (6 bases). The source of this sequence is a human donor who donated a stem cell graft to a child with acute myeloid leukemia. CDR3 protein: CASSLNAGRVAGELFF. In nucleotides, the CDR3 is TGTGCCAGCAGCTTAAATGCGGGGCGCGTAGCCGGGGAGCTGTTTTTT.